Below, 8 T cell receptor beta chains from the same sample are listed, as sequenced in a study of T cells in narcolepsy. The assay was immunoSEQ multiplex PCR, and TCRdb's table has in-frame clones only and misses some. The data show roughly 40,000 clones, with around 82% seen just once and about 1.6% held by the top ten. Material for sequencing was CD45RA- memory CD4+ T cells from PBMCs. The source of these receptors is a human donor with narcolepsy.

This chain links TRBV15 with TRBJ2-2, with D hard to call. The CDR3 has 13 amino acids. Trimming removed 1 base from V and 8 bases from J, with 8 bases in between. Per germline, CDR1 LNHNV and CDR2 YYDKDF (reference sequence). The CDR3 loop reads CATSRGVSGELFF. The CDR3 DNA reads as TGTGCCACCAGCAGAGGCGTTTCAGGGGAGCTGTTTTTT.

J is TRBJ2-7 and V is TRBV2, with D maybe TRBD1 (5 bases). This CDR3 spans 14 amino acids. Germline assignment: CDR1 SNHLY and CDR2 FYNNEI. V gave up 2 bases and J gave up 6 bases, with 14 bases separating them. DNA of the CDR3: TGTGCCAGCAGTGAACAGGGCCCCTCCAGCGAGCAGTACTTC. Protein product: CASSEQGPSSEQYF. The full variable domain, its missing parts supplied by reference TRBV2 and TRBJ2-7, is EPEVTQTPSHQVTQMGQEVILRCVPISNHLYFYWYRQILGQKVEFLVSFYNNEISEKSEIFDDQFSVERPDGSNFTLKIRSTKLEDSAMYFCASSEQGPSSEQYFGPGTRLTVT.

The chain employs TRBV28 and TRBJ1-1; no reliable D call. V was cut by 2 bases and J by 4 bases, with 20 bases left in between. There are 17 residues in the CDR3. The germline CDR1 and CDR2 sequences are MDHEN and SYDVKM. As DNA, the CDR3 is TGTGCCAGCAGTTTAATACGCGGCAGCCAGAAAAGCACTGAAGCTTTCTTT. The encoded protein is CASSLIRGSQKSTEAFF.

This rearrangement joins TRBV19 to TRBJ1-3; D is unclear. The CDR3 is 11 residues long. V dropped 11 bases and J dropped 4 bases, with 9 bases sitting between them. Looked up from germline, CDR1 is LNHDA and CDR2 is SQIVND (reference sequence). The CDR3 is CASGGGNTIYF. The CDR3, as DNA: TGTGCCTCCGGTGGGGGAAACACCATATATTTT.

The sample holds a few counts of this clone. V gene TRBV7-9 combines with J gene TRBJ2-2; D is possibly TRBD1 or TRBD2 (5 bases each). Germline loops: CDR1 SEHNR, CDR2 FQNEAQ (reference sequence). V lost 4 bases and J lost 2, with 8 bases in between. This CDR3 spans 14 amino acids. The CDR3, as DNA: TGTGCCAGCAGCTCCCGGGGCAACACCGGGGAGCTGTTTTTT. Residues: CASSSRGNTGELFF.

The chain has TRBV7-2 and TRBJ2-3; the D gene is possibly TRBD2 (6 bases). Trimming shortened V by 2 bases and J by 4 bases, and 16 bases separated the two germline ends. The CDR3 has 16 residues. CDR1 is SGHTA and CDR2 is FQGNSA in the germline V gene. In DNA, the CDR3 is TGTGCCAGCAGCTTACGGTGGGGAGGTTCGGCAGATACGCAGTATTTT. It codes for CASSLRWGGSADTQYF.

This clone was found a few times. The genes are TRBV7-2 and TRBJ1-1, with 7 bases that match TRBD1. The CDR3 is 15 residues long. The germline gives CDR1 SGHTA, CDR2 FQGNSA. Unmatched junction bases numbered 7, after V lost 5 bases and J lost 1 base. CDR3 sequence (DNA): TGTGCCAGCAGCCTTGACAGGGTAAGGAACACTGAAGCTTTCTTT. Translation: CASSLDRVRNTEAFF.

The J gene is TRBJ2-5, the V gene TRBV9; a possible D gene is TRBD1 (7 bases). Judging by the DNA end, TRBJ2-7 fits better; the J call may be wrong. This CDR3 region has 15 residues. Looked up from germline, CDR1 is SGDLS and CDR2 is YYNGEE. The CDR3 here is CASSRGNRGSYEQYF. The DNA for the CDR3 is TGTGCCAGCAGCCGGGGGAACAGGGGCTCCTACGAGCAGTACTTC.